This TCR beta chain was sequenced in a study of graft-versus-host responses after intestinal transplantation. Study-level information: Every recipient had anti-thymocyte globulin induction and approximately three years of tacrolimus plus steroids.

CDR1 is KGHSH, CDR2 LQKENI, per germline. The CDR3 has 14 amino acids. With 6 bases removed from V and 8 bases from J, the gap between germline ends came to 19 bases. Libraries were prepared by immunoSEQ multiplex PCR; TCRdb keeps only in-frame clonotypes and omits some of them. The repertoire holds about 6,800 clones, around 26% seen once, with 3.5% to 5.5% in the top ten. A sort after the reaction isolated proliferating CFSE-low CD3+CD4+ and CD3+CD8+ responders. V usage is TRBV18 and J usage is TRBJ1-1; possible D gene TRBD1, 6 bases. This TCR derives from a human patient who received an intestinal transplant. Sequenced material: alloreactive CD4+ T cells from a mixed lymphocyte reaction culture, taken before intestinal transplant. Stated subset: CFSE-low proliferating T cells sorted from approximately six-day pre-transplant mixed lymphocyte reaction (GvH or HvG direction). CDR3 coding DNA: TGTGCCAGCTCCCTCACTTGGGGGGGCCCGGAAGCTTTCTTT. Its protein is CASSLTWGGPEAFF.